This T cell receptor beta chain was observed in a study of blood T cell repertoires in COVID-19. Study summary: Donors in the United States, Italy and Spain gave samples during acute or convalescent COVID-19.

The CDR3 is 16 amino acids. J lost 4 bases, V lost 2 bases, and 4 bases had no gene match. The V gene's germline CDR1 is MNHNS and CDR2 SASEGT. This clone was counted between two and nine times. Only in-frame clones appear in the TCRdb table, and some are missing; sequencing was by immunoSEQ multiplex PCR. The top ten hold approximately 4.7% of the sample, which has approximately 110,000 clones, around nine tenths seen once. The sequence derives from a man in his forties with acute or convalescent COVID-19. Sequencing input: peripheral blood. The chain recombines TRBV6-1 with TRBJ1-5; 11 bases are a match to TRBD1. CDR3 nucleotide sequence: TGTGCCAGCAGTGAAAGGACAGGGGGCAGGAATCAGCCCCAGCATTTT. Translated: CASSERTGGRNQPQHF.